The next 30 T cell receptor beta chains were all read from a single sample in a study of prognosis after radiotherapy for stage I lung cancer. With two-round multiplex PCR, TCR beta CDR3 sequences were amplified from genomic DNA. The authors ran first-round PCR with primers specific to each TRBV and TRBJ gene. TCRdb independently ran MiXCR on the multiplex PCR reads; one entry per CDR3 protein. The table shows roughly 13,000 distinct CDR3 sequences, with roughly 50% occurring only once. Sequences were derived from PBMCs, sampled before or after stereotactic body radiation therapy (not recorded which). The receptors shown here come from a donor at least 50 years old with non-small cell lung cancer.

Here the CDR3 DNA reads TGTGCCAGCAGCCAATCCGGGGAGCAGTACTTC. It encodes CASSQSGEQYF. The V and J genes are TRBV3-1 and TRBJ2-7; no firm D call. V was cut by 2 bases and J by 7 bases, with 6 bases left in between. The CDR3 has 11 amino acids. The V gene's germline CDR1 is LGHDT and CDR2 YNNKEL (reference sequence).

This clonotype has a single count. A far larger clone differs by one base, so this is likely a read error. This rearrangement joins TRBV7-9 to TRBJ2-1; 8 positions agree with TRBD2. Germline V gene lookup returns CDR1 SEHNR and CDR2 FQNEAQ (reference sequence). The CDR3 loop spans 15 amino acids. This CDR3 is CASSSRSGSWNEKFF. The DNA for the CDR3 is TGTGCCAGCAGCTCCCGCAGCGGGAGTTGGAATGAGAAGTTCTTC.

In this sample, this clonotype is medium-sized. The CDR3 reads CASSFGTDNTGELFF. The CDR3 DNA reads as TGTGCCAGCAGTTTTGGGACAGATAACACCGGGGAGCTGTTTTTT. The chain combines TRBV27 with TRBJ2-2; 7 nucleotides line up with TRBD1. The CDR3 is 15 amino acids. V shed 3 bases and J 2 bases; nucleotides not matched to a gene: 3. CDR1 and CDR2 (germline): MNHEY, SMNVEV (reference sequence).

With respect to this clonotype: A junction boundary mismatches the germline segment, possibly from a read error. The chain employs TRBV30 and TRBJ1-2; no reliable D call. CDR3 length: 14 residues. CDR1 and CDR2 (germline): GTSNPN, SVGIG (reference sequence). The CDR3 protein is CAWSDQCRNYVYTF. DNA for the CDR3: TGTGCCTGGAGCGATCAGTGTAGGAACTATGTCTACACCTTC.

In the case of this clonotype: The conserved phenylalanine or tryptophan normally closing the CDR3 is absent here, so this likely arose from a read error. The V gene is TRBV6-1, the J gene TRBJ1-2; tentatively, D is TRBD1 (5 bases). The CDR3 has 15 residues. Germline CDR1 and CDR2: MNHNS and SASEGT. Here the CDR3 DNA reads TGTGCCAGCAGACAGGCAGGGAGAACTAACTATGTCTACACCTCC. It is translated as CASRQAGRTNYVYTS.

This clonotype is labeled medium-sized. V usage is TRBV6-5 and J usage is TRBJ2-1, with D hard to call. CDR1 and CDR2 (germline): MNHEY, SVGAGI. V was shortened by 2 bases and J by 4 bases, with 6 bases between the two germline ends. The CDR3 totals 13 residues. Here the CDR3 DNA reads TGTGCCAGCAGTTACCAAAGATACAATGAGCAGTTCTTC. It encodes CASSYQRYNEQFF.

This sequence joins TRBV20-1 and TRBJ2-1; tentative D call: TRBD2 (5 bases). Germline values: CDR1 DFQATT, CDR2 SNEGSKA (reference sequence). The length of the CDR3 is 15 residues. V was trimmed by 0 bases and J by 0 bases, leaving 9 bases between them. The chain's CDR3 is CSARDLGSSYNEQFF. CDR3 nucleotides: TGCAGTGCTAGAGATCTGGGGAGCTCCTACAATGAGCAGTTCTTC.

About this clonotype itself: This sequence is one base from a far larger clone and is likely a read error. This chain joins TRBV6-5 and TRBJ2-3; 15 positions match TRBD2. With V trimmed by 5 bases and J by 5 bases, 5 bases remained unmatched. Germline V gene data show CDR1 as MNHEY and CDR2 as SVGAGI. The CDR3 covers 16 residues. CDR3 amino acids: CASSPGLAGGLDTQYF. The DNA of the CDR3 is TGTGCCAGCAGTCCAGGACTAGCGGGAGGGCTAGATACGCAGTATTTT.

This clonotype was counted at least ten times. A much larger clone lies one base from this, so it may be a read error. This is likely a read error, given that the CDR3 carries no conserved phenylalanine or tryptophan at its end. This chain uses TRBV7-3 with TRBJ2-1; 7 bases align to TRBD1. This CDR3 has 15 residues. J gave up 2 bases and V 3 bases, and 4 bases lay outside the gene matches. Germline V gene data show CDR1 as SGHTA and CDR2 as FQGTGA. CDR3 in amino acids: CASSLDRQPYNEQFL. The CDR3 DNA reads TGTGCCAGCAGCTTGGACAGGCAACCCTACAATGAGCAGTTCCTC.

In this sample, this clonotype turned up many times. V gene TRBV12-3 or TRBV12-4 combines with J gene TRBJ1-1, with a possible D match to TRBD1 (5 bases). There are 14 residues in the CDR3. V lost 6 bases to trimming and J lost 0 bases, with 11 bases between them. In DNA form, the CDR3 reads TGTGCCAGCAGGCACAGGAGATTGAACACTGAAGCTTTCTTT. Protein: CASRHRRLNTEAFF.

A remark on this clonotype: The likely explanation is a read error, given a far larger clone one base away. The gene calls are TRBV7-8 and TRBJ1-3; 11 bases agree with TRBD1. After removal of 4 bases from V and 5 bases from J, the junction contained 19 bases not matched to a gene. Germline loops: CDR1 SGHVS, CDR2 FQNEAQ. The CDR3 length is 20 residues. The CDR3 here is CASSYQTPAWTGGERNTIYF. CDR3 DNA: TGTGCCAGCAGCTACCAGACACCGGCCTGGACAGGGGGCGAAAGAAACACCATATATTTT.

The rearrangement uses TRBV5-1 and TRBJ2-1, with 9 positions matching TRBD2. The CDR3 spans 14 residues. Germline V gene sequence: CDR1 SGHRS, CDR2 YFSETQ. Unmatched junction bases numbered 4, after V lost 7 bases and J lost 2 bases. The CDR3 nucleotides read TGCGCCAGCCCCCTAGCGGGGCCCTACAATGAGCAGTTCTTC. This translates into CASPLAGPYNEQFF. The full variable domain, rest sourced from reference TRBV5-1 and TRBJ2-1, is KAGVTQTPRYLIKTRGQQVTLSCSPISGHRSVSWYQQTPGQGLQFLFEYFSETQRNKGNFPGRFSGRQFSNSRSEMNVSTLELGDSALYLCASPLAGPYNEQFFGPGTRLTVL.

This clonotype was seen repeatedly, ten times or more. The chain employs TRBV19 and TRBJ2-3; D tentatively fits TRBD1 or TRBD2 (7 bases each). The V and J ends lost 4 bases and 3 bases respectively, with 11 bases between them. Germline CDR1 and CDR2: LNHDA and SQIVND (reference sequence). The CDR3 is 14 residues long. CDR3 region: CASSKAGQTDTQYF. CDR3 in DNA: TGTGCCAGTAGTAAAGCGGGACAGACAGATACGCAGTATTTT. Using reference TRBV19 and TRBJ2-3 for the parts outside the CDR3, the full variable domain is DGGITQSPKYLFRKEGQNVTLSCEQNLNHDAMYWYRQDPGQGLRLIYYSQIVNDFQKGDIAEGYSVSREKKESFPLTVTSAQKNPTAFYLCASSKAGQTDTQYFGPGTRLTVL.

The chain joins TRBV5-1 to TRBJ1-1; no definite D call. Trimming cost V 4 bases and J 0 bases, with 7 bases left between them. The CDR3 is 13 amino acids. Per germline, CDR1 SGHRS and CDR2 YFSETQ. The CDR3 DNA reads TGCGCCAGCAGCCTAGGACTGAACACTGAAGCTTTCTTT. Protein product: CASSLGLNTEAFF.

The chain uses TRBV7-2 and TRBJ2-1, with 10 bases that match TRBD2. The CDR3 contains 15 residues. J gave up 7 bases and V 1 base, and 4 bases lay outside the gene matches. Germline values: CDR1 SGHTA, CDR2 FQGNSA. CDR3 nucleotides: TGTGCCAGCAGCTTAGTCGGGACTAGCGTTAATGAGCAGTTCTTC. Amino acids: CASSLVGTSVNEQFF.

By sample fraction, this clonotype is medium-sized (0.01 to 0.1%). The chain joins TRBV20-1 to TRBJ2-3; 9 positions match TRBD2. Per the germline V gene, CDR1 is DFQATT and CDR2 is SNEGSKA (reference sequence). The CDR3 runs to 15 residues. With 3 bases clipped from V and 2 bases from J, the junction kept 6 bases outside the gene matches. CDR3: CSASPPSGNTDTQYF. The CDR3 coding sequence is TGCAGTGCTAGTCCGCCTAGCGGGAACACAGATACGCAGTATTTT.

This clonotype was counted ten times or more. The V gene is TRBV28, the J gene TRBJ2-5; tentatively, D is TRBD2 (6 bases). V lost 6 bases and J 5 bases, leaving 19 bases between the germline ends. Germline CDR1 reads MDHEN; CDR2 reads SYDVKM. CDR3 length: 15 residues. CDR3 nucleotides: TGTGCCAGCAGGGCCGGGACTGGGTTTGCGGAGACCCAGTACTTC. Amino acid sequence: CASRAGTGFAETQYF.

As concerns this clonotype: A read error is likely here: a far larger clone is one base away. The chain couples TRBV19 to TRBJ2-7; D possibly corresponds to TRBD2 (5 bases). The J call may be faulty, since TRBJ2-3 better matches the DNA end. Germline CDR1 reads LNHDA; CDR2 reads SQIVND (reference sequence). The CDR3 is 16 amino acids. CDR3 amino acids: CASSTLPGERAGTQYF. The DNA of the CDR3 is TGTGCCAGTAGTACCCTGCCAGGCGAGCGTGCGGGTACGCAGTATTTT.

This chain links TRBV27 with TRBJ2-3, with 7 bases lining up with TRBD2. Germline lookup yields CDR1 MNHEY and CDR2 SMNVEV (reference sequence). The V segment lost 10 bases and the J segment 3 bases; nucleotides outside the gene matches: 7. This CDR3 comprises 13 residues. CDR3 sequence (DNA): TGTGCCACCAGGGACTACAGTACAGATACGCAGTATTTT. Its protein is CATRDYSTDTQYF.

Concerning this clonotype: A read error is likely here: a far larger clone is one base away. The rearrangement joins TRBV5-6 to TRBJ2-7; 11 positions match TRBD2. V gave up 7 bases and J gave up 7 bases; unmatched junction bases: 7. Germline V gene data show CDR1 as SGHDT and CDR2 as YYEEEE. The CDR3 length is 13 residues. DNA for the CDR3: TGTGCCAGCCTAGCGGGAGGAGCGAATGAGCAGTACTTC. Translating gives CASLAGGANEQYF.

The gene calls are TRBV6-2 or TRBV6-3 and TRBJ1-2; 7 bases map to TRBD1. This CDR3 is 16 amino acids long. Germline lookup yields CDR1 MNHEY and CDR2 SVGEGT. Losses at the gene ends were 5 bases for V and 5 bases for J; bases not matched to a gene: 14. The CDR3 DNA is TGTGCCAGCAGTGGGGGGACAGAGCCTAAGTCGTATGGCTACACCTTC. Its translation is CASSGGTEPKSYGYTF.

By frequency in the sample, this clonotype is medium-sized. This chain joins TRBV2 and TRBJ2-1; D is undetermined. Germline CDR1 reads SNHLY; CDR2 reads FYNNEI. The CDR3 loop spans 13 amino acids. Trimming removed 4 bases from V and 7 bases from J, with 11 bases in between. The CDR3 reads CASSGSLVNEQFF. Here the CDR3 DNA reads TGTGCCAGCAGTGGATCCCTAGTTAATGAGCAGTTCTTC.

This clonotype is labeled as medium-sized. This sequence joins TRBV20-1 and TRBJ2-7, with TRBD2 matching over 7 bases. The CDR3 contains 15 residues. Germline V gives CDR1 DFQATT, CDR2 SNEGSKA (reference sequence). Germline trimming cut 3 bases from V and 3 bases from J; bases unmatched to any gene: 11. CDR3 DNA sequence: TGCAGTGCTAGTTTGCGGGAGTCCCCTGACTACGAGCAGTACTTC. This translates into CSASLRESPDYEQYF.

The chain links TRBV20-1 to TRBJ1-3; D not resolved. Germline V gene sequence: CDR1 DFQATT, CDR2 SNEGSKA (reference sequence). The CDR3 consists of 13 residues. Trimming took off 3 bases at V and 0 bases at J, with 6 bases between the two ends. The CDR3 region is CSASLASGNTIYF. The CDR3 coding sequence is TGCAGTGCTAGTCTGGCCTCTGGAAACACCATATATTTT.

This clonotype qualifies as medium-sized. The chain has TRBV11-2 and TRBJ2-7; 11 bases map to TRBD2. V lost 4 bases and J lost 4; bases outside the gene matches: 6. The CDR3 totals 15 residues. CDR1 SGHAT and CDR2 FQNNGV come from the germline V gene. CDR3 sequence: CASSSYSGREYEQYF. In DNA form, the CDR3 reads TGTGCCAGCAGCTCCTATAGCGGGAGGGAATACGAGCAGTACTTC.

This clonotype was counted ten times or more. The genes are TRBV20-1 and TRBJ1-5, with 12 bases aligning to TRBD1. Trimming at V came to 4 bases and at J to 2 bases, leaving 12 bases not matched to a gene. CDR1 is DFQATT and CDR2 is SNEGSKA in the germline V gene (reference sequence). The CDR3 runs 18 residues. CDR3: CSATDRDRGQVGNQPQHF. CDR3 nucleotides: TGCAGTGCTACGGACCGGGACAGGGGGCAAGTGGGCAATCAGCCCCAGCATTTT.

This chain connects TRBV9 to TRBJ2-7; D gene uncertain. Trimming cost V 0 bases and J 6 bases, with 4 bases left between them. This CDR3 has 11 residues. Germline loops: CDR1 SGDLS, CDR2 YYNGEE. The CDR3 reads CASSVGGEQYF. DNA of the CDR3: TGTGCCAGCAGCGTAGGGGGCGAGCAGTACTTC.

The table lists this clonotype with many counts. The J gene is TRBJ2-7, the V gene TRBV30; TRBD2 agrees at 7 bases. Germline V gene data show CDR1 as GTSNPN and CDR2 as SVGIG (reference sequence). Trimming cost V 3 bases and J 2 bases; bases outside gene matches: 10. CDR3 size: 15 residues. The CDR3 DNA reads TGTGCCTGGAGGGCCGGAGGGAGGGTGCCCTACGAGCAGTACTTC. It is translated as CAWRAGGRVPYEQYF.

V usage is TRBV19 and J usage is TRBJ1-2; no clear D gene. Germline CDR1 LNHDA, CDR2 SQIVND (reference sequence). There are 14 residues in the CDR3. The V and J ends lost 7 bases and 6 bases respectively, with 18 bases between them. The CDR3 DNA reads TGTGCCAGTACCGAAGTACTGGGCTGGAATGGCTACACCTTC. This translates into CASTEVLGWNGYTF.

This clonotype showed up many times. A clone one base away is much larger, so this may be a read error. This chain connects TRBV29-1 to TRBJ2-7, with 12 bases matching TRBD2. This CDR3 is built from 13 residues. Germline V gene lookup returns CDR1 SQVTM and CDR2 ANQGSEA. V was clipped by 6 bases and J by 2 bases; unmatched bases: 2. For the CDR3, the DNA is TGCAGCGTCGGACTAGCGGGGCCCTACGAGCAGTACTTC. Its protein is CSVGLAGPYEQYF.